This T cell receptor beta chain was obtained from a study of response to subunit inactivated influenza vaccine. Whole-study results and caveats: Few additional T cells are recruited per seasonal influenza vaccination, authors suggested.

TCRdb called the RT-PCR reads again in MiXCR, with one record for every CDR3 protein. The sample yields approximately 500,000 distinct CDR3 sequences, 10% to 15% seen once. This clonotype has ten or more counts. Its antigen is undetermined. V trimming: 7 bases; J trimming: 2 bases; junction bases outside the gene matches: 11. The CDR3 length is 15 residues. The germline V gene encodes CDR1 MNHNS and CDR2 SASEGT. The rearrangement links TRBV6-1 to TRBJ2-7; the match to TRBD1 covers 7 bases. The sequencing used PBMCs from blood, collected roughly 48 days after vaccination. This receptor was taken from a man over 45 who received an inactivated influenza vaccine. CDR3 amino acids: CASNPRQGGAYEQYF. The CDR3 nucleotides are TGTGCCAGCAACCCCCGACAGGGTGGAGCCTACGAGCAGTACTTC.